This T cell receptor (beta chain) was sequenced in a study of radiation and T cells in renal cell carcinoma. The study, taken as a whole, reports: Dominant CDR3 motifs were more common in irradiated tumors than controls.

Treatment described: treatment-naive control, cytoreductive nephrectomy. Treatment-naive patients without radiation supplied the control tumors at nephrectomy. Trimming pared 2 bases from V and 7 bases from J, leaving 14 bases between. The CDR3 has 14 amino acids. CDR1 and CDR2 (germline): MDHEN, SYDVKM. The table came from immunoSEQ multiplex PCR; TCRdb's copy has only in-frame clones and leaves some out. The repertoire consists of more than 10,000 clones, with about 65% occurring once and the leading ten covering over 15%. Concerning this clone itself: The target antigen is unknown.

Source: tumor tissue, taken from a patient whose treatment was nephrectomy without radiotherapy. The J gene is TRBJ1-2, the V gene TRBV28, with D uncertain. The TCR originated in an elderly woman with renal cell carcinoma. Written as DNA, the CDR3 is TGTGCCAGCAGTTTACATCAAGATCCGATTGGCTACACCTTC. Translation gives CASSLHQDPIGYTF.